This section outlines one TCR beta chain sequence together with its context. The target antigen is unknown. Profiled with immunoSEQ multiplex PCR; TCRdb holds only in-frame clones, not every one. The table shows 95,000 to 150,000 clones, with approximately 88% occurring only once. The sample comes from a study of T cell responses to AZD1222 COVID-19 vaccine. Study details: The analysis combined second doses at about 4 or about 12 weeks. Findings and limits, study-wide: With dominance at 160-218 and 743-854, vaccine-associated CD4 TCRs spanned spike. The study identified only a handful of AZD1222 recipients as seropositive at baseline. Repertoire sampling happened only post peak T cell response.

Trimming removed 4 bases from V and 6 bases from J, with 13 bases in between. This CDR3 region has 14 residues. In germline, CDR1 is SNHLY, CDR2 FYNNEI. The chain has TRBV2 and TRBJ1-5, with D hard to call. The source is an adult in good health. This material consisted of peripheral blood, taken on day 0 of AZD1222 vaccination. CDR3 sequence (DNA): TGTGCCAGCAGTGCCAGGCAGATTCTTCAGCCCCAGCATTTT. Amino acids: CASSARQILQPQHF.